This passage covers 4 T cell receptor beta chains from one sample sequenced in a study of shared clonotypes between healthy human individuals (TCRdb year 2020). The receptor library was made with the immunoSEQ multiplex PCR assay. In its TCRdb copy, this immuneACCESS table keeps in-frame sequences only and misses some clones. Where compared with another copy, unresolved V genes explain less than half of these, and the others have no known cause. Within this sample are 730,000 or so clones, with around 72% of them counted one time only. The ten largest make up roughly 1.8% of the sample. Sequencing input: memory CD4+ T cells sorted from blood. Taken with the paper, the label for cell subset or site translates to: CD45RA-negative fraction. The receptors here all came from a woman in her twenties or thirties in good health.

Ten or more counts support this clone. This rearrangement joins TRBV6-6 to TRBJ1-1; D unresolved. CDR1 and CDR2 (germline): MNHNY, SVGAGI (reference sequence). The CDR3 runs to 14 residues. Trimming removed 1 base from V and 2 bases from J, with 8 bases in between. The CDR3 spells CASSYYSSNTEAFF. The CDR3 DNA reads as TGTGCCAGCAGTTACTACTCTTCTAACACTGAAGCTTTCTTT.

There are many counts of this clone. Other DNA sequences in this specimen translate into the identical CDR3. The genes are TRBV5-6 and TRBJ1-2; TRBD1 matches at 8 bases. This CDR3 region has 13 residues. The germline V gene has CDR1 SGHDT and CDR2 YYEEEE. J was trimmed by 8 bases and V by 4 bases; bases with no gene match: 7. CDR3 nucleotide sequence: TGTGCCAGCAGCACCTGGACAGGGAACGGCTACACCTTC. Amino acid sequence: CASSTWTGNGYTF.

The rearrangement uses TRBV11-2 and TRBJ2-2; 10 positions agree with TRBD2. CDR1 is SGHAT, CDR2 FQNNGV, per germline. V shed 7 bases, J shed 3 bases, and the junction held 11 bases outside the gene matches. The CDR3 covers 17 residues. The CDR3 reads CASTRSSGSADTGELFF. CDR3 nucleotide sequence: TGTGCCAGCACCCGGTCTAGCGGGAGTGCGGACACCGGGGAGCTGTTTTTT.

This chain joins TRBV11-2 and TRBJ2-3, with 8 bases fitting TRBD1. Germline values: CDR1 SGHAT, CDR2 FQNNGV. The J segment lost 2 bases and the V segment lost 5 bases, leaving 12 bases of the junction unmatched. The CDR3 loop spans 17 amino acids. CDR3 coding DNA: TGTGCCAGCAGCCTCCTACGGACAGGGAGTGTCACAGATACGCAGTATTTT. Amino acid sequence: CASSLLRTGSVTDTQYF. The entire variable domain, with the rest obtained from reference TRBV11-2 and TRBJ2-3, is as follows: EAGVAQSPRYKIIEKRQSVAFWCNPISGHATLYWYQQILGQGPKLLIQFQNNGVVDDSQLPKDRFSAERLKGVDSTLKIQPAKLEDSAVYLCASSLLRTGSVTDTQYFGPGTRLTVL.